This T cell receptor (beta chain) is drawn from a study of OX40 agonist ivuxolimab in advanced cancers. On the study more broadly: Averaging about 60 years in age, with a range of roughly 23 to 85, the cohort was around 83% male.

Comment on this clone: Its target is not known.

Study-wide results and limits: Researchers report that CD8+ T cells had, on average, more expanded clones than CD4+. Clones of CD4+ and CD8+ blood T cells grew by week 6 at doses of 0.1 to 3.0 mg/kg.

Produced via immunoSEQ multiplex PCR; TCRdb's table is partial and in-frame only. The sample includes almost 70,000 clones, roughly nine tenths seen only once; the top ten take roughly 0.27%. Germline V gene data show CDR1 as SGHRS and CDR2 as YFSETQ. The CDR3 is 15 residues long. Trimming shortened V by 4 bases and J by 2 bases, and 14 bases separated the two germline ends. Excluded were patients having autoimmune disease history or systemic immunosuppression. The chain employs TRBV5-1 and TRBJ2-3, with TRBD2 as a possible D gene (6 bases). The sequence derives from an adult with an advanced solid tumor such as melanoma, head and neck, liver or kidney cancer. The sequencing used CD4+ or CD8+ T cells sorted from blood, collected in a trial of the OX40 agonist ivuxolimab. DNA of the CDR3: TGCGCCAGCAGCAGCTTAGCGGATTCCACAGATACGCAGTATTTT. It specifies CASSSLADSTDTQYF. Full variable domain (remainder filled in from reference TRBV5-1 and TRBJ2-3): KAGVTQTPRYLIKTRGQQVTLSCSPISGHRSVSWYQQTPGQGLQFLFEYFSETQRNKGNFPGRFSGRQFSNSRSEMNVSTLELGDSALYLCASSSLADSTDTQYFGPGTRLTVL.